These 27 T cell receptor beta chains originate from one sample sequenced in a study of T cells in localized non-small cell lung cancer. The protocol was immunoSEQ multiplex PCR, while the TCRdb copy is restricted to in-frame clones and leaves out a portion. The sample records around 3,100 clones, roughly 22% being singletons. The sample consisted of lung tumor tissue, taken before any cancer treatment. The receptors here all came from a man aged 18 to 49 with stage II lung adenocarcinoma.

This clone was detected only a few times. This rearrangement joins TRBV19 to TRBJ1-3; a possible D gene is TRBD1 (6 bases). V lost 7 bases to trimming and J lost 0 bases, with 10 bases between them. The CDR3 is 14 amino acids. Germline assignment: CDR1 LNHDA and CDR2 SQIVND (reference sequence). The CDR3, as DNA: TGTGCCAGTACTACAGGGTACTCTGGAAACACCATATATTTT. Its protein product is CASTTGYSGNTIYF.

The chain has TRBV28 and TRBJ1-4; D uncertain. V was pared by 2 bases and J by 1 base, with 8 bases between. CDR3 length equals 15 residues. CDR1 and CDR2 (germline): MDHEN, SYDVKM. CDR3 sequence: CASSLVRRTNEKLFF. The CDR3 bases are TGTGCCAGCAGTTTAGTGAGGCGAACTAATGAAAAACTGTTTTTT. Based on the CDR3 plus reference TRBV28 and TRBJ1-4, the full variable domain is DVKVTQSSRYLVKRTGEKVFLECVQDMDHENMFWYRQDPGLGLRLIYFSYDVKMKEKGDIPEGYSVSREKKERFSLILESASTNQTSMYLCASSLVRRTNEKLFFGSGTQLSVL.

This clone was detected only a few times. The chain couples TRBV6-8 to TRBJ1-3; D ambiguous. Between the trimmed V and J ends, which lost 2 bases and 0 bases, there was a span of 5 bases. The CDR3 runs to 14 residues. Germline V CDR1 and CDR2: MNHGY, SAAAGT. The CDR3 is CASSYRSSGNTIYF. The DNA for the CDR3 is TGTGCCAGCAGTTACCGGAGCTCTGGAAACACCATATATTTT.

This clone was detected only a few times. This rearrangement joins TRBV6-7 to TRBJ1-5; D remains ambiguous. TRBV6-7 is labeled an ORF, and its function is uncertain. The CDR3 totals 17 residues. Trimming cost V 2 bases and J 0 bases, with 14 bases left between them. Here the CDR3 reads CASSYATERYSNQPQHF. The CDR3 DNA reads TGTGCCAGCAGTTACGCAACAGAAAGATATAGCAATCAGCCCCAGCATTTT.

The J gene is TRBJ2-5, the V gene TRBV11-3, with 11 bases fitting TRBD1. The CDR3 sequence is 17 residues long. The germline V gene has CDR1 SGHNT and CDR2 YENEEA. The ends lost 4 bases at V and 6 bases at J; junction bases unmatched: 13. The CDR3 region has the DNA TGTGCCAGCAGCTCCTACCGAAGGACAGGGGGCAGTCAGACCCAGTACTTC. This encodes CASSSYRRTGGSQTQYF.

The chain links TRBV10-2 to TRBJ2-4, with D uncertain. This CDR3 is 15 amino acids long. V lost 5 bases and J 2 bases, leaving 13 bases between the germline ends. The germline V gene encodes CDR1 WSHSY and CDR2 SAAADI. The CDR3 region has the DNA TGCGCCAGCAGTAACCCGCCTACGACCAAAAACATTCAGTACTTC. This codes for CASSNPPTTKNIQYF.

This clone showed up just a few times. V is TRBV7-8 and J is TRBJ2-4; perhaps TRBD2 as D (6 bases). Trimming took 5 bases from V and 5 from J, leaving 10 bases between them. CDR3 size: 13 residues. CDR1 is SGHVS and CDR2 is FQNEAQ in the germline V gene. The CDR3 protein is CASSRGKQNIQYF. For the CDR3, the DNA is TGTGCCAGCAGCCGGGGGAAACAAAACATTCAGTACTTC.

By proportion, this clone is medium-sized. For the CDR3, the DNA is TGCGCCAGCAGCTCCTCGGAGCACTATGGCTACACCTTC. Amino acids: CASSSSEHYGYTF. The J gene is TRBJ1-2, the V gene TRBV4-1; D remains ambiguous. V lost 5 bases and J lost 3, with 10 bases in between. This CDR3 spans 13 amino acids. Germline values: CDR1 MGHRA, CDR2 YSYEKL.

Only a few counts were recorded for this clone. This chain uses TRBV5-1 with TRBJ1-5; a weak D match, TRBD1 (5 bases). CDR3 size: 14 residues. Trimming took 0 bases from V and 4 from J, leaving 8 bases between them. Germline loops: CDR1 SGHRS, CDR2 YFSETQ. As DNA, the CDR3 is TGCGCCAGCAGCTTGGGGGGGAGTAATCAGCCCCAGCATTTT. Its translation: CASSLGGSNQPQHF. Complete variable domain (other parts from reference TRBV5-1 and TRBJ1-5): KAGVTQTPRYLIKTRGQQVTLSCSPISGHRSVSWYQQTPGQGLQFLFEYFSETQRNKGNFPGRFSGRQFSNSRSEMNVSTLELGDSALYLCASSLGGSNQPQHFGDGTRLSIL.

This sequence joins TRBV6-8 and TRBJ2-2, with TRBD1 as a possible D gene (6 bases). The germline V gene encodes CDR1 MNHGY and CDR2 SAAAGT. The CDR3 has 16 amino acids. Deletions cut 5 bases from V and 0 bases from J, with 13 bases between. The CDR3 loop reads CASSTGQGSNTGELFF. The CDR3 DNA sequence: TGTGCCAGCAGTACTGGGCAGGGGTCGAACACCGGGGAGCTGTTTTTT.

This clone showed up just a few times. The chain uses TRBV6-8 and TRBJ1-2; no reliable D call. The germline V gene has CDR1 MNHGY and CDR2 SAAAGT. This CDR3 is 12 amino acids long. Between the trimmed V and J ends, which lost 5 bases and 8 bases, there was a span of 12 bases. The CDR3 bases are TGTGCCAGCAGTGACCCCGTTGGGGGCTACACCTTC. Its translation is CASSDPVGGYTF.

There are a few counts of this clone. V gene TRBV11-3 combines with J gene TRBJ2-6, with D unresolved. Germline loops: CDR1 SGHNT, CDR2 YENEEA. This CDR3 has 15 amino acids. The germline V and J ends were trimmed by 3 bases and 4 bases, with 10 bases remaining between them. CDR3 bases: TGTGCCAGCAGCTTTTATAGTGCCGGGGCCAACGTCCTGACTTTC. Translation: CASSFYSAGANVLTF. The full variable domain, in which reference TRBV11-3 and TRBJ2-6 provide the parts outside the CDR3, is EAGVVQSPRYKIIEKKQPVAFWCNPISGHNTLYWYLQNLGQGPELLIRYENEEAVDDSQLPKDRFSAERLKGVDSTLKIQPAELGDSAVYLCASSFYSAGANVLTFGAGSRLTVL.

The V call is TRBV5-1, the J call TRBJ2-7, with D tentatively TRBD2 (6 bases). Trimming took 0 bases from V and 1 from J, leaving 14 bases between them. Per the germline V gene, CDR1 is SGHRS and CDR2 is YFSETQ. This CDR3 region has 16 residues. The CDR3 coding sequence is TGCGCCAGCAGCTTGGCCGGGCGGGACTTTTCCTACGAGCAGTACTTC. Its protein product is CASSLAGRDFSYEQYF. Full variable domain (remainder filled in from reference TRBV5-1 and TRBJ2-7): KAGVTQTPRYLIKTRGQQVTLSCSPISGHRSVSWYQQTPGQGLQFLFEYFSETQRNKGNFPGRFSGRQFSNSRSEMNVSTLELGDSALYLCASSLAGRDFSYEQYFGPGTRLTVT.

This chain connects TRBV6-8 to TRBJ1-1; D not certain. Germline CDR1 and CDR2: MNHGY and SAAAGT. The germline V and J ends were trimmed by 6 bases and 1 base, with 9 bases remaining between them. This CDR3 comprises 13 residues. The CDR3 DNA reads as TGTGCCAGCAGAGGACTGGGGAACACTGAAGCTTTCTTT. Protein product: CASRGLGNTEAFF.

This clone has just a few counts. The gene calls are TRBV11-3 and TRBJ2-3; 8 nucleotides line up with TRBD2. This CDR3 is built from 15 residues. From germline, CDR1 is SGHNT and CDR2 YENEEA. V was pared by 5 bases and J by 2 bases, with 6 bases of the junction left unmatched. The CDR3 DNA follows: TGTGCCAGCAGCCCCGGACTAGCCCACACAGATACGCAGTATTTT. Protein sequence: CASSPGLAHTDTQYF.

The V call is TRBV7-1, the J call TRBJ2-5, with unresolved D. TRBV7-1 is noted as an ORF with a role that remains uncertain. The CDR3 consists of 13 residues. Trimming removed 3 bases at V and 5 bases at J, with 10 bases between. The CDR3 DNA follows: TGTGCCAGCAGCTCGACTTCCTTTGAGACCCAGTACTTC. Amino acids: CASSSTSFETQYF.

The chain uses TRBV6-8 and TRBJ2-6; 10 bases agree with TRBD1. V lost 11 bases to trimming and J lost 0 bases; unmatched junction nucleotides: 7. CDR1 MNHGY and CDR2 SAAAGT come from the germline V gene. There are 16 residues in the CDR3. In nucleotides, the CDR3 is TGTGCCGGTTCTGGGACAGGGGCCTCTGGGGCCAACGTCCTGACTTTC. This encodes CAGSGTGASGANVLTF.

The J gene is TRBJ1-2, the V gene TRBV5-1; no clear D gene. The germline V gene has CDR1 SGHRS and CDR2 YFSETQ. Trimming pared 2 bases from V and 0 bases from J, leaving 8 bases between. This CDR3 region has 14 residues. This CDR3 is CASSLEGTNYGYTF. The CDR3 bases are TGCGCCAGCAGCTTAGAGGGAACTAACTATGGCTACACCTTC.

The chain combines TRBV18 with TRBJ2-2; TRBD1 matches at 8 bases. CDR1 and CDR2 (germline): KGHSH, LQKENI. V shed 3 bases and J 1 base; nucleotides not matched to a gene: 7. The CDR3 extends over 17 amino acids. CDR3 sequence (DNA): TGTGCCAGCTCACCGGCTTTGGGGACAGGGAACACCGGGGAGCTGTTTTTT. Protein: CASSPALGTGNTGELFF.

This clone was counted a single time. This chain links TRBV28 with TRBJ1-2; perhaps TRBD1 as D (5 bases). Deletions cut 4 bases from V and 7 bases from J, with 16 bases between. The germline gives CDR1 MDHEN, CDR2 SYDVKM. This CDR3 has 14 amino acids. CDR3 sequence: CASSSGRVPSGYTF. In nucleotides, the CDR3 is TGTGCCAGCAGTTCCGGCAGGGTGCCGTCTGGCTACACCTTC.

The chain is built from TRBV6-1 and TRBJ1-6, with a possible D match to TRBD1 (6 bases). Germline assignment: CDR1 MNHNS and CDR2 SASEGT. The length of the CDR3 is 12 residues. Between the trimmed V and J ends, which lost 2 bases and 16 bases, there was a span of 12 bases. CDR3 bases: TGTGCCAGCAGTGAACAGGGGAAGCCGCTCCACTTT. As protein: CASSEQGKPLHF.

CDR3: CASSIGLAEYEQYF. The CDR3 nucleotides read TGTGCCAGTAGTATTGGACTAGCGGAATACGAGCAGTACTTC. V is TRBV19 and J is TRBJ2-7; TRBD2 agrees at 10 bases. Trimming cost V 3 bases and J 4 bases; bases outside gene matches: 3. This CDR3 contains 14 residues. CDR1 LNHDA and CDR2 SQIVND come from the germline V gene (reference sequence). Together with reference TRBV19 and TRBJ2-7, the CDR3 gives the full variable domain: DGGITQSPKYLFRKEGQNVTLSCEQNLNHDAMYWYRQDPGQGLRLIYYSQIVNDFQKGDIAEGYSVSREKKESFPLTVTSAQKNPTAFYLCASSIGLAEYEQYFGPGTRLTVT.

The sample holds a few counts of this clone. The chain has TRBV11-3 and TRBJ2-1; weak D call: TRBD1 (6 bases). Trimming removed 4 bases at V and 9 bases at J, with 16 bases between. The CDR3 consists of 14 residues. Germline assignment: CDR1 SGHNT and CDR2 YENEEA. In DNA form, the CDR3 reads TGTGCCAGCAGCTACACAACAGGGTTCGGTGAGCAGTTCTTC. It specifies CASSYTTGFGEQFF.

The chain recombines TRBV19 with TRBJ1-4; possibly TRBD1 for D (5 bases). Deletions cut 5 bases from V and 4 bases from J, with 11 bases between. The CDR3 runs 14 residues. CDR1 is LNHDA and CDR2 is SQIVND in the germline V gene (reference sequence). The DNA of the CDR3 is TGTGCCAGTAGTGATACAGGCTATAATGAAAAACTGTTTTTT. This encodes CASSDTGYNEKLFF.

This clone has a handful of counts. J is TRBJ2-7 and V is TRBV6-8; TRBD1 or TRBD2 may be the D gene (6 bases each). From germline, CDR1 is MNHGY and CDR2 SAAAGT. The CDR3 sequence is 13 residues long. V shed 11 bases and J shed 0 bases, with 14 bases lying between them. The CDR3 DNA follows: TGTGCCGTGAGGAGGGGGGCCTCCTACGAGCAGTACTTC. Its protein product is CAVRRGASYEQYF.

The J gene is TRBJ2-5, the V gene TRBV5-1; 9 bases agree with TRBD2. Germline values: CDR1 SGHRS, CDR2 YFSETQ. The CDR3 covers 15 residues. The ends lost 3 bases at V and 7 bases at J; junction bases unmatched: 10. The CDR3 loop reads CASSSAGGIGGTQYF. The CDR3 DNA follows: TGCGCCAGCAGCTCCGCGGGGGGGATTGGTGGGACCCAGTACTTC.

This sequence joins TRBV29-1 and TRBJ2-7, with D perhaps matching TRBD1 (5 bases). V shed 5 bases and J shed 3 bases, with 11 bases lying between them. The CDR3 loop spans 12 amino acids. CDR1 and CDR2 from the germline V gene are SQVTM and ANQGSEA. For the CDR3, the DNA is TGCAGCGTTCGCCTGGGGCTCTACGAGCAGTACTTC. As protein: CSVRLGLYEQYF.